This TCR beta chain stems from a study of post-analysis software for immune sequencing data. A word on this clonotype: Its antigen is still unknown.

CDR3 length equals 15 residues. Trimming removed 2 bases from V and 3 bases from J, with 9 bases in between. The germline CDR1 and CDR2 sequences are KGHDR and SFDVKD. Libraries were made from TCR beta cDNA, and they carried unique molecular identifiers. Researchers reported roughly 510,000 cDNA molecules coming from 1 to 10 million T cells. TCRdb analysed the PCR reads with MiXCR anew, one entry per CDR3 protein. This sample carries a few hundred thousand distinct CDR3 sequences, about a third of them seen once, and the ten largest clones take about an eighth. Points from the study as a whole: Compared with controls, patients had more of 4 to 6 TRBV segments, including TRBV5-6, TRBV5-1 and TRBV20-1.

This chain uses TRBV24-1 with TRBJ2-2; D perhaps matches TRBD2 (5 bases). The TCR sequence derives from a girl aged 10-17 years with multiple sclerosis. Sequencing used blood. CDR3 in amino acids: CATSDSRGHTGELFF. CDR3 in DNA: TGTGCCACCAGTGATTCCCGGGGTCACACCGGGGAGCTGTTTTTT.